Shown below are 18 T cell receptor beta chains from a single sample sequenced in a study of blood T cell repertoires in COVID-19. Clones were sequenced by immunoSEQ multiplex PCR, and TCRdb holds only the in-frame ones, with some missing. The sample lists approximately 210,000 clones, 80% to 90% occurring once. Sequencing was performed on peripheral blood. The receptors stem from a man between 18 and 35 years old with active or convalescent COVID-19.

The genes are TRBV10-3 and TRBJ1-2; TRBD1 matches 9 bases. CDR3 size: 16 residues. After removal of 4 bases from V and 3 bases from J, the junction contained 9 bases not matched to a gene. CDR1 ENHRY and CDR2 SYGVKD come from the germline V gene. CDR3 nucleotide sequence: TGTGCCATCAGTGTCGGGGGACAGGGTTCTTACTATGGCTACACCTTC. This codes for CAISVGGQGSYYGYTF.

This rearrangement joins TRBV5-5 to TRBJ2-5; D not certain. CDR3 length: 15 amino acids. From germline, CDR1 is SGHKS and CDR2 YYEKEE (reference sequence). V lost 0 bases and J lost 2, with 11 bases in between. CDR3 region: CASSLVAGFQETQYF. CDR3 in DNA: TGTGCCAGCAGCTTGGTAGCCGGGTTTCAAGAGACCCAGTACTTC.

The J gene is TRBJ2-7, the V gene TRBV4-3, with a tentative D call TRBD1 (5 bases). Germline V gene data show CDR1 as LGHNA and CDR2 as YSLEER. Trimming shortened V by 1 base and J by 6 bases, and 13 bases separated the two germline ends. This CDR3 region has 14 residues. The CDR3 sequence is CASSQGQGKAEQYF. CDR3 sequence (DNA): TGCGCCAGCAGCCAAGGGCAGGGCAAAGCCGAGCAGTACTTC.

The sample holds one count of this clone. The rearrangement links TRBV10-3 to TRBJ1-1; D is ambiguous. Per the germline V gene, CDR1 is ENHRY and CDR2 is SYGVKD. Trimming removed 6 bases from V and 1 base from J, with 6 bases in between. The CDR3 runs 12 residues. The CDR3 DNA follows: TGTGCCATCAGCAACACGAACACTGAAGCTTTCTTT. Protein product: CAISNTNTEAFF.

The rearrangement links TRBV28 to TRBJ2-7, with 7 bases lining up with TRBD1. The CDR3 spans 16 residues. J was trimmed by 3 bases and V by 6 bases; bases with no gene match: 14. Germline lookup yields CDR1 MDHEN and CDR2 SYDVKM. CDR3 sequence reads: CASSWVKGAPNYEQYF. The CDR3 bases are TGTGCCAGCAGCTGGGTCAAGGGGGCGCCTAACTACGAGCAGTACTTC.

The genes are TRBV5-1 and TRBJ2-7; 7 nucleotides agree with TRBD2. With V trimmed by 5 bases and J by 2 bases, 10 bases remained unmatched. The CDR3 runs to 15 residues. CDR1 is SGHRS, CDR2 YFSETQ, per germline. The CDR3 DNA reads as TGCGCCAGCAGTCCCTCGAGCGCGGGGGCCTACGAGCAGTACTTC. Translating it yields CASSPSSAGAYEQYF. The full variable domain, its missing parts supplied by reference TRBV5-1 and TRBJ2-7, is KAGVTQTPRYLIKTRGQQVTLSCSPISGHRSVSWYQQTPGQGLQFLFEYFSETQRNKGNFPGRFSGRQFSNSRSEMNVSTLELGDSALYLCASSPSSAGAYEQYFGPGTRLTVT.

The chain is built from TRBV30 and TRBJ1-1; TRBD1 aligns across 7 bases. Unmatched junction bases numbered 6, after V lost 4 bases and J lost 1 base. The CDR3 has 14 amino acids. Germline-derived CDR1 and CDR2 are GTSNPN and SVGIG (reference sequence). The CDR3 DNA reads as TGTGCCTGGACCGTAGGGACAGCGAACACTGAAGCTTTCTTT. Translated: CAWTVGTANTEAFF.

The V call is TRBV27, the J call TRBJ1-5; 7 bases fit TRBD1. The germline CDR1 and CDR2 sequences are MNHEY and SMNVEV (reference sequence). The CDR3 covers 13 residues. The ends lost 6 bases at V and 4 bases at J; junction bases unmatched: 3. The CDR3 nucleotides read TGTGCCAGCAGCGACAGGGAGAATCAGCCCCAGCATTTT. Amino acid sequence: CASSDRENQPQHF.

The rearrangement joins TRBV19 to TRBJ1-2; TRBD1 agrees at 7 bases. V shed 5 bases and J 4 bases; nucleotides not matched to a gene: 4. Germline V gene sequence: CDR1 LNHDA, CDR2 SQIVND (reference sequence). This CDR3 is built from 13 residues. CDR3 loop: CASSLRTGYGYTF. DNA of the CDR3: TGTGCCAGTAGTCTGCGGACAGGCTATGGCTACACCTTC.

The gene calls are TRBV27 and TRBJ1-4; D call uncertain. Germline V lookup: CDR1 MNHEY, CDR2 SMNVEV (reference sequence). CDR3 length equals 15 residues. Trimming stripped 4 bases from V and 0 bases from J, with 9 bases between. CDR3 sequence reads: CASSYGGATNEKLFF. The CDR3 DNA is TGTGCCAGCAGTTACGGAGGAGCAACTAATGAAAAACTGTTTTTT.

This clone appeared once. The J gene is TRBJ2-3, the V gene TRBV10-2, with D possibly TRBD2 on 6 matching bases. Germline CDR1 reads WSHSY; CDR2 reads SAAADI. This CDR3 region has 16 residues. Trimming removed 3 bases from V and 3 bases from J, with 16 bases in between. CDR3 residues: CASSDVRGLGTDTQYF. The DNA for the CDR3 is TGCGCCAGCAGTGACGTACGGGGGTTAGGGACAGATACGCAGTATTTT.

The chain uses TRBV11-2 and TRBJ2-3, with D tentatively TRBD2 (5 bases). The V gene lost 0 bases and the J gene lost 8 bases, with 24 bases spanning the gap. The CDR3 runs 18 residues. CDR1 SGHAT and CDR2 FQNNGV come from the germline V gene. CDR3 protein: CASSLDPADSPLWGTQYF. DNA for the CDR3: TGTGCCAGCAGCTTAGACCCGGCGGACTCCCCGCTCTGGGGTACGCAGTATTTT.

This chain connects TRBV20-1 to TRBJ1-1; maybe TRBD1 (6 bases). The V end lost 8 bases, the J end lost 1 base, and 8 bases lay between the germline ends. Looked up from germline, CDR1 is DFQATT and CDR2 is SNEGSKA (reference sequence). The CDR3 covers 11 residues. The CDR3 is CSQQGNTEAFF. The CDR3 region has the DNA TGCAGTCAACAGGGGAACACTGAAGCTTTCTTT.

The chain employs TRBV29-1 and TRBJ1-2, with 7 bases fitting TRBD1. Trimming took 4 bases from V and 4 from J; bases not matched to a gene: 12. This CDR3 contains 15 residues. CDR1 SQVTM and CDR2 ANQGSEA come from the germline V gene. CDR3 amino acids: CSVVSAGGFLYGYTF. CDR3 in DNA: TGCAGCGTTGTCTCGGCAGGGGGATTCCTCTATGGCTACACCTTC. Supplemented by reference TRBV29-1 and TRBJ1-2, the full variable domain reads SAVISQKPSRDICQRGTSLTIQCQVDSQVTMMFWYRQQPGQSLTLIATANQGSEATYESGFVIDKFPISRPNLTFSTLTVSNMSPEDSSIYLCSVVSAGGFLYGYTFGSGTRLTVV.

In its sample, this clone was seen a few times. The chain employs TRBV9 and TRBJ1-4; D gene unclear. V lost 3 bases and J lost 6, with 9 bases in between. The V gene's germline CDR1 is SGDLS and CDR2 YYNGEE. CDR3 length: 13 residues. The CDR3 DNA is TGTGCCAGCAGCGCCACAGTGTATGAAAAACTGTTTTTT. Protein product: CASSATVYEKLFF.

V gene TRBV20-1 combines with J gene TRBJ2-5; D is unclear. The V end lost 4 bases, the J end lost 3 bases, and 6 bases lay between the germline ends. This CDR3 comprises 11 residues. CDR1 is DFQATT, CDR2 SNEGSKA, per germline (reference sequence). The CDR3 spells CSAIQKETQYF. In nucleotides, the CDR3 is TGCAGTGCTATACAGAAAGAGACCCAGTACTTC.

The V call is TRBV24-1, the J call TRBJ2-2, with 10 bases lining up with TRBD1. The CDR3 contains 16 residues. The V segment lost 3 bases and the J segment 6 bases; nucleotides outside the gene matches: 6. In germline, CDR1 is KGHDR, CDR2 SFDVKD. CDR3 residues: CATSDPGTGEAGELFF. The CDR3 DNA sequence: TGTGCCACCAGTGATCCCGGGACAGGGGAAGCCGGGGAGCTGTTTTTT.

The V and J genes are TRBV30 and TRBJ2-1; tentative D call: TRBD2 (6 bases). The length of the CDR3 is 14 residues. Per the germline V gene, CDR1 is GTSNPN and CDR2 is SVGIG (reference sequence). Trimming shortened V by 4 bases and J by 0 bases, and 10 bases separated the two germline ends. The CDR3 DNA follows: TGTGCCTGGACTGGGCGGGACTCCTACAATGAGCAGTTCTTC. Amino acids: CAWTGRDSYNEQFF.